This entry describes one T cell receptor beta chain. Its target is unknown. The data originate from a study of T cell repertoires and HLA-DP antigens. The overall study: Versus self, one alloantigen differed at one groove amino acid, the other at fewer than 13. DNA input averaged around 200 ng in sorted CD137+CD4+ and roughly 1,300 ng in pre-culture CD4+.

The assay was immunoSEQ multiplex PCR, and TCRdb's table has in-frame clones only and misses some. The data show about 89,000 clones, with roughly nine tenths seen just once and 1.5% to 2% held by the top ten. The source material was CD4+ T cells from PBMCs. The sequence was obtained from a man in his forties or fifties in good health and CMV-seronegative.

The CDR3 DNA reads TGTGCCAGCAGTTCTACTAGTAGGCTGCGTTACGAGCAGTACTTC. Translating gives CASSSTSRLRYEQYF. The chain is built from TRBV28 and TRBJ2-7, with D perhaps TRBD2 (5 bases). V was pared by 4 bases and J by 4 bases, with 17 bases between. Germline CDR1 MDHEN, CDR2 SYDVKM. The CDR3 sequence is 15 residues long.